This T cell receptor (beta chain) derives from a study of patients and donors after allogeneic stem cell transplantation. TCRdb re-derived calls from the RT-PCR reads in MiXCR, one entry per CDR3 protein. Here the sample spans approximately 210,000 distinct CDR3 sequences, 41% being singletons. This clonotype has only a few counts. V was trimmed by 1 base and J by 0 bases, leaving 9 bases between them. The CDR3 has 15 amino acids. Germline-derived CDR1 and CDR2 are LNHNV and YYDKDF (reference sequence). The sequencing input was blood, either unsorted or a sorted T cell fraction (not recorded which). This chain connects TRBV15 to TRBJ1-1; possible D gene TRBD1, 5 bases. This sequence was found in a human donor who was either an allogeneic HSCT recipient or a stem cell or donor lymphocyte infusion donor (not recorded which). It is not recorded whose cells these are; they may come from a transplant donor. Here the CDR3 DNA reads TGTGCCACCAGCAGAGTCGGGACCCTGAACACTGAAGCTTTCTTT. This sequence encodes CATSRVGTLNTEAFF.